What follows is one T cell receptor beta chain and its context. This sample is part of a study of blood T cells in healthy people across ages. A J-beta primer mix and a sample-barcoded 5' primer were used in a second PCR of roughly 6 to 11 cycles. Each CDR3 protein is one row after TCRdb ran MiXCR on the 5' RACE reads. The data contain roughly 900,000 distinct CDR3 sequences, about 48% of them singletons. V gave up 1 base and J gave up 5 bases; unmatched junction bases: 5. Germline values: CDR1 MGHRA, CDR2 YSYEKL. This CDR3 region has 15 residues. This receptor was obtained from a young man in good health. The material sequenced was blood. The chain has TRBV4-1 and TRBJ2-7, with TRBD1 matching over 10 bases. Written as DNA, the CDR3 is TGCGCCAGCAGCCAAGGACAGGGGGCGAAAGACGAGCAGTACTTC. This encodes CASSQGQGAKDEQYF.